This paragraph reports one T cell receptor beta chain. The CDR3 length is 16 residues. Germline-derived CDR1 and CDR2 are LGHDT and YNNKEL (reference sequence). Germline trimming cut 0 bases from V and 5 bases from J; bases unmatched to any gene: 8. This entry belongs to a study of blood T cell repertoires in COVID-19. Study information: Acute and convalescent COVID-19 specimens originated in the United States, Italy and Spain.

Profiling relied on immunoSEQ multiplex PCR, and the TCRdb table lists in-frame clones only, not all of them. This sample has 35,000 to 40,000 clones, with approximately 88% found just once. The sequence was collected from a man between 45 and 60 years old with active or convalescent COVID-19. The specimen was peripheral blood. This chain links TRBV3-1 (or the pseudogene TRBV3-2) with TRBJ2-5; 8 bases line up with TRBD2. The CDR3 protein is CASSQDPPGGAETQYF. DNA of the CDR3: TGTGCCAGCAGCCAAGATCCCCCGGGGGGGGCCGAGACCCAGTACTTC.